This T cell receptor (beta chain) was recorded in a study of tumor and adjacent non-tumor tissue in lung cancer (dated by TCRdb to 2016 to 2019). Some background on the complete study: Patients with adenocarcinoma (approximately 11), squamous cell carcinoma (2) and small cell lung cancer (1) were included in the cohort. The approximately 15 enrolled patients, of whom 10 were men and 5 were women, were aged roughly 30 to 76 years and were diagnosed with TNM stage I to III disease. Sequencing produced 125,075,908 productive TCRbeta reads in total, an average of about 4.17 million reads per sample. Using bulk TCRbeta repertoires from some 14 lung cancer patients, the study set lung tumor tissue side by side with matched distant non-tumor lung tissue. TCRbeta CDR3 sequencing was performed on under 35 paired specimens, with one tumor sample and one normal lung sample collected per patient.

Sequences SGHNT (CDR1) and YYREEE (CDR2) are obtained from the germline V gene (reference sequence). The CDR3 has 15 amino acids, counting both end residues. Just the 45-base CDR3 DNA is kept, in frame starting at base 1. Here is what the overall study found, with its caveats: The top 100 clones made up a significantly larger cumulative share of the repertoire in normal lung than in tumor tissue. TCR diversity was significantly higher in younger patients, and higher tumor TCR diversity was associated with shorter overall and disease-free survival. Significantly higher TCR diversity (inverse Simpson) was observed in tumor tissue than in normal lung tissue (approximately 430 vs 150, P = 0.0075, Mann-Whitney U test). The cohort had only approximately 15 patients, and the authors noted that larger samples and more detailed clinical data are needed. Peripheral blood was not sequenced, so blood TCRbeta repertoires in these lung cancer patients were not examined. Neither the sequencing platform nor unique molecular identifiers are named or mentioned anywhere in the methods.

Bulk unsorted tissue served as the source for RNA extraction, and RNA quality was assessed using a NanoDrop ND-1000 and an Agilent 2100. Donors were newly diagnosed lung cancer patients admitted for thoracic surgery in China between August and November 2014, without prior chemotherapy. Anyone who had undergone radiotherapy or chemotherapy before, or who had another cancer at the same time, was left out of the study. Pieces of surgical tissue measuring about 1-2 cm3 were kept in RNAlater solution and held at -80 degrees C until needed. Libraries were built with multiplex PCR. Sequencer: Illumina HiSeq 2500. Following protocols modified from ARM-PCR, the researchers constructed TCRbeta libraries through three rounds of nested PCR with primers (Table S4). PCR products of 200-500 bp were gel-excised and purified with the QIAquick gel extraction kit before sequencing. The paper's data handling went like this. Trimmomatic was used to clean the reads, FLASH merged the cleaned reads into complete CDR3 sequences, and MiTCR assigned the sequences to V(D)J germline segments. Clonal diversity was computed as the inverse Simpson's index with VDJtools. A read counted as productive if the sequence was in-frame and lacked a premature stop codon. TCRdb applied fastp at Q25 and MiXCR to the public reads, then kept only in-frame beta chains. All rows with the same CDR3 protein become a single entry with the most common DNA and genes. Here the V and J calls rest on TCRdb's processing, not on the authors' analysis. Counted in this sample were 60,000 to 85,000 distinct CDR3 sequences; roughly 73% of them appeared once. About 12% of the sample rests with the top ten.

Details on this clonotype: What antigen it recognizes has not been identified. The CDR3 ends on some other residue instead of the conserved phenylalanine or tryptophan, so this is likely a read error.

The chain employs TRBV5-4 and TRBJ2-5; 8 central bases correspond to TRBD2. Sequenced: lung tumor tissue. The TCR sequence derives from a woman between 50 and 59 years old with non-small cell lung cancer. The DNA sequence is TGTGTCAGCAGCCCGGGGGGGGCTAGCGCTGAGACCCAGTACCTC. Its protein reads: CVSSPGGASAETQYL.